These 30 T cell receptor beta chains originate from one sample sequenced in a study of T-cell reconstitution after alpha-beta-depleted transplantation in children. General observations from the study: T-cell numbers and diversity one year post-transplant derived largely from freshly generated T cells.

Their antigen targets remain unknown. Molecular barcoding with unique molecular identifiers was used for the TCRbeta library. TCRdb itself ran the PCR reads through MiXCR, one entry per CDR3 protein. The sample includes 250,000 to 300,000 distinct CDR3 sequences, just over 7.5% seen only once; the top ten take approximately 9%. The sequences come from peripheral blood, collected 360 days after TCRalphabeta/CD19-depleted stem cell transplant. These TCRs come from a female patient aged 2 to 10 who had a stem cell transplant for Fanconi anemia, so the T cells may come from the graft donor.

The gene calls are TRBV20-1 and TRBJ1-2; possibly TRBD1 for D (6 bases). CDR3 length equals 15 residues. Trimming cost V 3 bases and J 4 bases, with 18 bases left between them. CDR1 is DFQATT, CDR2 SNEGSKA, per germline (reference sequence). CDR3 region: CSASPSSARGYGYTF. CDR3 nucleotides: TGCAGTGCTAGCCCCTCATCCGCCAGGGGCTATGGCTACACCTTC.

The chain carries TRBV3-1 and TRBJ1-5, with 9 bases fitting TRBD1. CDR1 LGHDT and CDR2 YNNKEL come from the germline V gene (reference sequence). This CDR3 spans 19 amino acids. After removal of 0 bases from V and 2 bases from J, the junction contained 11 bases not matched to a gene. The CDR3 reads CASSQDRLGQGIGNQPQHF. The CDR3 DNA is TGTGCCAGCAGCCAAGATCGGTTGGGACAGGGTATCGGCAATCAGCCCCAGCATTTT. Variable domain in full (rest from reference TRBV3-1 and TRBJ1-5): DTAVSQTPKYLVTQMGNDKSIKCEQNLGHDTMYWYKQDSKKFLKIMFSYNNKELIINETVPNRFSPKSPDKAHLNLHINSLELGDSAVYFCASSQDRLGQGIGNQPQHFGDGTRLSIL.

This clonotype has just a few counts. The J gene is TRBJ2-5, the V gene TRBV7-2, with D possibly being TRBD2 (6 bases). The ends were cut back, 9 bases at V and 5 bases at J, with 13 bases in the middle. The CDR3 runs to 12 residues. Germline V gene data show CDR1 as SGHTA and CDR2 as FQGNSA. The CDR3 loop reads CASSGGRETQYF. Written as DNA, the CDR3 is TGTGCCAGTTCCGGAGGGAGGGAGACCCAGTACTTC.

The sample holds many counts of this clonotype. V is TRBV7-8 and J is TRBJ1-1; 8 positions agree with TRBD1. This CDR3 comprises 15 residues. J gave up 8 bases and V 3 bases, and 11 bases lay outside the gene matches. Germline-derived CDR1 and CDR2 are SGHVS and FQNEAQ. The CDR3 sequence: CASSFTGTGTLEAFF. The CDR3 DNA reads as TGTGCCAGCAGCTTTACCGGGACAGGAACATTAGAAGCTTTCTTT.

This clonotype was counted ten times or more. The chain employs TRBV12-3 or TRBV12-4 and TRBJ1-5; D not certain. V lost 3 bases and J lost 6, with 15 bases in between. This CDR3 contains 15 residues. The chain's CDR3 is CASSLVHLRGQPQHF. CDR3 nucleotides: TGTGCCAGCAGTTTGGTCCACCTCCGGGGTCAGCCCCAGCATTTT.

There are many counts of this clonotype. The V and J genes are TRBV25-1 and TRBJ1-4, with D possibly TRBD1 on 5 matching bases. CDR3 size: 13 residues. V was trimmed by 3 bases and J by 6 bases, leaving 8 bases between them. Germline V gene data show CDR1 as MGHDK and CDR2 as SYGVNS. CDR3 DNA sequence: TGTGCCAGCAGTGATTGGGGGGATGAAAAACTGTTTTTT. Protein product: CASSDWGDEKLFF.

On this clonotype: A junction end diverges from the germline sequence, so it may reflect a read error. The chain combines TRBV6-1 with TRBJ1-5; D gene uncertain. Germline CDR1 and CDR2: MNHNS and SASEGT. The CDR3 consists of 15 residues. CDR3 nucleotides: TGTGCCAGCAGTGATAGGTTTCATAGCAATCAGCCCCACCATTTT. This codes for CASSDRFHSNQPHHF.

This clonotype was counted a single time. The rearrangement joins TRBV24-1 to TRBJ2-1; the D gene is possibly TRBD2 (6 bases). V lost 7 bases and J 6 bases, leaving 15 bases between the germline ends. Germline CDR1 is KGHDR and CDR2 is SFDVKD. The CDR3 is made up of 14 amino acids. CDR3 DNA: TGTGCCACCAGCTATAGTAGCGGCTCCAATGAGCAGTTCTTC. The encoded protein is CATSYSSGSNEQFF.

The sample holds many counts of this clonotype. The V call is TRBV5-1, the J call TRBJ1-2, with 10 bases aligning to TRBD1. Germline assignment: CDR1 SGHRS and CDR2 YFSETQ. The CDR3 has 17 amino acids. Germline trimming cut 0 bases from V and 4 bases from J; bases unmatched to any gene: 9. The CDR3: CASSLESDRGRAYGYTF. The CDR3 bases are TGCGCCAGCAGCTTGGAGTCAGACAGGGGGCGCGCCTATGGCTACACCTTC.

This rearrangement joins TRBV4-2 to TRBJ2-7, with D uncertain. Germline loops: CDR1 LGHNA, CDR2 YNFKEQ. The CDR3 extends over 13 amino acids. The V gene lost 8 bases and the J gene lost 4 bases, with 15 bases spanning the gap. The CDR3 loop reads CASGPGPLYEQYV. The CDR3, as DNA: TGTGCCAGCGGCCCCGGACCATTATACGAGCAGTACGTC.

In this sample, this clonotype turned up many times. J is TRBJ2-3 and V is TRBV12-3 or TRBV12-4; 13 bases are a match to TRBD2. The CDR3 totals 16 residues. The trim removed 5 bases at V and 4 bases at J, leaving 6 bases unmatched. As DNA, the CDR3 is TGTGCCAGCAGTCCACGGACTAGCGGGGGTCCAGATACGCAGTATTTT. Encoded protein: CASSPRTSGGPDTQYF.

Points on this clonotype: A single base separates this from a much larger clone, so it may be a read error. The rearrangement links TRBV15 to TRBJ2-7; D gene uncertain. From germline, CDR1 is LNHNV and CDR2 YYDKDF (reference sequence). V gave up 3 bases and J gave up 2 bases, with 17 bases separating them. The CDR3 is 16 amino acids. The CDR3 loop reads CATSSEVGANPYEQYF. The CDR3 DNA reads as TGTGCCACCAGCAGCGAAGTGGGTGCCAACCCCTACGAGCAGTACTTC.

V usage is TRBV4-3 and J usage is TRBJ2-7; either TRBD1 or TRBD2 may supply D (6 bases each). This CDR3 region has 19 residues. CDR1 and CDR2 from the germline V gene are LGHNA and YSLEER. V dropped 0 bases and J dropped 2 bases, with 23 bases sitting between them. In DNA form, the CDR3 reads TGCGCCAGCAGCCAAGATGGGGGTACGGCAGGCGGGACACCCTACGAGCAGTACTTC. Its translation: CASSQDGGTAGGTPYEQYF.

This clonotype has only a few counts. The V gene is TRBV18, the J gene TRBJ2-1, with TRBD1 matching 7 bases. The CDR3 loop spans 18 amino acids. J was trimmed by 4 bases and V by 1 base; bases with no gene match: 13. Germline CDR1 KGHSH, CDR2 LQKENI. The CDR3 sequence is CASSPRMPQGDLYNEQFF. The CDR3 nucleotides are TGTGCCAGCTCACCACGAATGCCTCAGGGGGACCTTTACAATGAGCAGTTCTTC.

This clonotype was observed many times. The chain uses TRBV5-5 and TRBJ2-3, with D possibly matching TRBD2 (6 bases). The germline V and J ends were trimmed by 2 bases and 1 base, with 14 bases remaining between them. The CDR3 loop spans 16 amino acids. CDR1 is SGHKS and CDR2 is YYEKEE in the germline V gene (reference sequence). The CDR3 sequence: CASSFAGRPRTDTQYF. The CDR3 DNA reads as TGTGCCAGCAGCTTCGCGGGAAGGCCGCGCACAGATACGCAGTATTTT.

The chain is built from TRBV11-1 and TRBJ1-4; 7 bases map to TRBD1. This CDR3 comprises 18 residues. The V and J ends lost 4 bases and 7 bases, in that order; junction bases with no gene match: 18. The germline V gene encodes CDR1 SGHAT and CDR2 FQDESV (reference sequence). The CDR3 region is CASSSSTPRTGEGEKLFF. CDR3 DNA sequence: TGTGCCAGCAGCTCGTCCACCCCCCGAACAGGGGAGGGTGAAAAACTGTTTTTT.

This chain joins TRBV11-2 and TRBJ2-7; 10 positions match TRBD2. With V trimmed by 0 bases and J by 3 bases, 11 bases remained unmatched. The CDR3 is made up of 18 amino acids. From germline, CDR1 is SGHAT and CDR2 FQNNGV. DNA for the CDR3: TGTGCCAGCAGCTTAGATTTGATAGCGGGGGGTCAAGTCTACGAGCAGTACTTC. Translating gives CASSLDLIAGGQVYEQYF.

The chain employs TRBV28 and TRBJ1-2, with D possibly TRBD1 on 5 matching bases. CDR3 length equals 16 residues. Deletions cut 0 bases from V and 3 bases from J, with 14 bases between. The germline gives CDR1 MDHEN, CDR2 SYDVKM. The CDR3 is CASSLWAGSDYYGYTF. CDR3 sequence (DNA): TGTGCCAGCAGTTTATGGGCAGGGTCCGACTACTATGGCTACACCTTC.

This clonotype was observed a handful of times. As DNA, the CDR3 is TGTGCCAGCAGCTTATGGTACTCGGGTAGGGAAATAGTTACTGAAGCTTTCTTT. Amino acids: CASSLWYSGREIVTEAFF. The chain combines TRBV11-2 with TRBJ1-1, with D hard to call. The CDR3 sequence is 18 residues long. With 2 bases removed from V and 5 bases from J, the gap between germline ends came to 24 bases. Germline V CDR1 and CDR2: SGHAT, FQNNGV.

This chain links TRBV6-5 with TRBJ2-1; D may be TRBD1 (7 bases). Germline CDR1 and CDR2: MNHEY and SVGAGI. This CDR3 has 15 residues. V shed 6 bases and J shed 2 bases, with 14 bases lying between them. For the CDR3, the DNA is TGTGCCAGCAGGGACTCAGGGGGGACCTACAATGAGCAGTTCTTC. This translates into CASRDSGGTYNEQFF.

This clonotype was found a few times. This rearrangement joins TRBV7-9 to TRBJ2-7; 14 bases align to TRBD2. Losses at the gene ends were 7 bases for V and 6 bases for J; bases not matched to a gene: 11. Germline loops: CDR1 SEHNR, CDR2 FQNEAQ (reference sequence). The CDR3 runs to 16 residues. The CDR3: CASNYGLAGGGGEQYF. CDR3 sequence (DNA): TGTGCCAGCAACTACGGACTAGCGGGAGGTGGGGGCGAGCAGTACTTC.

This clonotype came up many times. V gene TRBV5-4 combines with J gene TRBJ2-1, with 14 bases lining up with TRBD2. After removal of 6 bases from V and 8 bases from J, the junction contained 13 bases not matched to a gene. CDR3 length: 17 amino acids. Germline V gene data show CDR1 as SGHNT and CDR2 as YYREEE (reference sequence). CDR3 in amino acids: CASNLPGTSGSIDEQFF. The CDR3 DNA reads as TGTGCCAGCAATCTTCCCGGGACTAGCGGGAGTATCGATGAGCAGTTCTTC.

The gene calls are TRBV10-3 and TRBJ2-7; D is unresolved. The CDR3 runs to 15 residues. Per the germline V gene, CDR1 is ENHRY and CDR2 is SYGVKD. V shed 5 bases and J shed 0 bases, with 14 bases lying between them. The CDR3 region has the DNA TGTGCCATCAGTCCAGCATCATCCTTCTCCTACGAGCAGTACTTC. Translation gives CAISPASSFSYEQYF.

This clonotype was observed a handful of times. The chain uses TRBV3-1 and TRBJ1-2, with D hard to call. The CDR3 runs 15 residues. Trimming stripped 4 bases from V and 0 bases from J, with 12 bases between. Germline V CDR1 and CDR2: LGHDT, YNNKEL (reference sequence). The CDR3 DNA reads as TGTGCCAGCAGCCTAACACCCGAAGCTAACTATGGCTACACCTTC. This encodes CASSLTPEANYGYTF.

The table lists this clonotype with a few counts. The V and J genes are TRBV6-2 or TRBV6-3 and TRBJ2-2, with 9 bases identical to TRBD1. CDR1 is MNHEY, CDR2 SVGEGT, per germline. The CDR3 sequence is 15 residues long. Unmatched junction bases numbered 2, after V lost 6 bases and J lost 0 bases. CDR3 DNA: TGTGCCAGCAGCGGACAGGGGTCGAACACCGGGGAGCTGTTTTTT. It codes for CASSGQGSNTGELFF.

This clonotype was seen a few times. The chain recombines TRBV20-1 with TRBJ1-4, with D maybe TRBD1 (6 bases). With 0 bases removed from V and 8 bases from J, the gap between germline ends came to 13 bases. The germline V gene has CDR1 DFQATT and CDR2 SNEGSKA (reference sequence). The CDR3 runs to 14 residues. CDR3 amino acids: CSARDGGAREKLFF. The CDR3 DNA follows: TGCAGTGCTAGAGATGGGGGGGCTCGGGAAAAACTGTTTTTT.

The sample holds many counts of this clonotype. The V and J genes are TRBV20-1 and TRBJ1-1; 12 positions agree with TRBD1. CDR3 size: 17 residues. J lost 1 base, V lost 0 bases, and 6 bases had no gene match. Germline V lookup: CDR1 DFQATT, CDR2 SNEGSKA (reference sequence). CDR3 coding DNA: TGCAGTGCTAGAGATCCGGGACAGGGGGCCGGGAACACTGAAGCTTTCTTT. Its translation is CSARDPGQGAGNTEAFF.

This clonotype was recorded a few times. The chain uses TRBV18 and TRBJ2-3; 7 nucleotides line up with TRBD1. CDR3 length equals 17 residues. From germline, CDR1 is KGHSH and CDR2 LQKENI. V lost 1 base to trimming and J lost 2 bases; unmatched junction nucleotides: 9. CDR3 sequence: CASSPLNRQGYTDTQYF. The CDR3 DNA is TGTGCCAGCTCACCACTAAATCGACAGGGCTACACAGATACGCAGTATTTT.

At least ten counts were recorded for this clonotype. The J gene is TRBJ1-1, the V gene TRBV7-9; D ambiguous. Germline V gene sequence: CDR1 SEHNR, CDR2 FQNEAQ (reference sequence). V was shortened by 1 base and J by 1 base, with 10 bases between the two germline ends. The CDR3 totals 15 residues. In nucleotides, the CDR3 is TGTGCCAGCAGCTTAGAAGGACGGCCGAACACTGAAGCTTTCTTT. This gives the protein CASSLEGRPNTEAFF.

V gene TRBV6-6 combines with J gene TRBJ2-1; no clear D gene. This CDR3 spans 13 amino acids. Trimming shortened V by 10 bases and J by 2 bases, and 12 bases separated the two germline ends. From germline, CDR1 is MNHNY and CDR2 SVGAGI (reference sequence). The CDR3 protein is CATTDGAYNEQFF. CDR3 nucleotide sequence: TGTGCCACTACCGACGGAGCCTACAATGAGCAGTTCTTC.